A selection of T cell receptor beta chains follows, all from one sample in a study of blood T cell repertoires in COVID-19. Method: immunoSEQ multiplex PCR; TCRdb's copy keeps in-frame clones and lacks some. In the table there are under 95,000 clones, around nine tenths of which are singletons. Sequenced material: peripheral blood. These receptors came from a man between 60 and 70 years old with acute or convalescent COVID-19. CDR3s include the opening cysteine and the closing phenylalanine or tryptophan. Each record gives: D gene, V gene, clone size, J gene, CDR3 DNA, CDR3 protein. The D gene is left open where the match is weak. A row's size may be missing; if present it is once, few, many or a size class.

d_call: .; v_call: TRBV9; clone_size: .; j_call: TRBJ2-7; cdr3_nt: TGTGCCAGCAGCCCGAGACAGGTAACGGGCGAGCAGTACTTC; cdr3_aa: CASSPRQVTGEQYF
d_call: .; v_call: TRBV4-1; clone_size: .; j_call: TRBJ1-1; cdr3_nt: TGCCCCAGCAGCCGAACTACCGACCGGCCTGATGAAGCTTTCTTT; cdr3_aa: CPSSRTTDRPDEAFF
d_call: .; v_call: TRBV5-6; clone_size: .; j_call: TRBJ2-5; cdr3_nt: TGTGCCAGCAGCTTGGCCGTGTTGGAGACCCAGTACTTC; cdr3_aa: CASSLAVLETQYF
d_call: TRBD1; v_call: TRBV6-2/TRBV6-3; clone_size: .; j_call: TRBJ1-2; cdr3_nt: TGTGCCAGCAGTGAGACAGGGGGGGACTATGGCTACACCTTC; cdr3_aa: CASSETGGDYGYTF
d_call: .; v_call: TRBV6-1; clone_size: .; j_call: TRBJ1-6; cdr3_nt: TGTGCCAGCAGTGACCGACTAGCGGACAATTCACCCCTCCACTTT; cdr3_aa: CASSDRLADNSPLHF
d_call: .; v_call: TRBV3-1/TRBV3-2; clone_size: .; j_call: TRBJ2-1; cdr3_nt: TGTGCCAGCAGCCAAACTAATGAGCAGTTCTTC; cdr3_aa: CASSQTNEQFF
d_call: .; v_call: TRBV28; clone_size: .; j_call: TRBJ1-4; cdr3_nt: TGTGCCAGCAGTCCCCTGGATTCGACAGCAACTAATGAAAAACTGTTTTTT; cdr3_aa: CASSPLDSTATNEKLFF
d_call: .; v_call: TRBV15; clone_size: .; j_call: TRBJ2-7; cdr3_nt: TGTGCCACCAGCAGAGATCAGGGCATCTCCTACGAGCAGTACTTC; cdr3_aa: CATSRDQGISYEQYF
d_call: TRBD1; v_call: TRBV5-6; clone_size: .; j_call: TRBJ1-5; cdr3_nt: TGTGCCAGCAGCGGAAGGACAGGGGGCAATCAGCCCCAGCATTTT; cdr3_aa: CASSGRTGGNQPQHF
d_call: .; v_call: TRBV7-8; clone_size: .; j_call: TRBJ2-2; cdr3_nt: TGTGCCAGCAGCTTAGGACAGATCACCGGGGAGCTGTTTTTT; cdr3_aa: CASSLGQITGELFF
d_call: TRBD1; v_call: TRBV20-1; clone_size: .; j_call: TRBJ2-1; cdr3_nt: TGCAGTGCTAGCCGCGGACAGGGAAAGTTCTTC; cdr3_aa: CSASRGQGKFF
d_call: .; v_call: TRBV4-1; clone_size: .; j_call: TRBJ2-3; cdr3_nt: TGCGCCAGCCCTGACAGCCCCCTGGCGGGGGATACGCAGTATTTT; cdr3_aa: CASPDSPLAGDTQYF
d_call: TRBD1; v_call: TRBV5-1; clone_size: .; j_call: TRBJ1-4; cdr3_nt: TGCGCCAGCAGCCCGGCAGGGGGCGAGGATGAAAAACTGTTTTTT; cdr3_aa: CASSPAGGEDEKLFF
d_call: .; v_call: TRBV6-5; clone_size: many; j_call: TRBJ2-2; cdr3_nt: TGTGCCAGCCAATCCGTAGCGGAGAACACCGGGGAGCTGTTTTTT; cdr3_aa: CASQSVAENTGELFF
d_call: TRBD2; v_call: TRBV3-1/TRBV3-2; clone_size: .; j_call: TRBJ2-2; cdr3_nt: TGTGCCAGCAGCCAAGCTCCGGGACTAGCTCCCGGGGAGCTGTTTTTT; cdr3_aa: CASSQAPGLAPGELFF
d_call: TRBD2; v_call: TRBV27; clone_size: .; j_call: TRBJ2-5; cdr3_nt: TGTGCCAGCAGGCGTAGCGGGGGGGCCAGAGAGACCCAGTACTTC; cdr3_aa: CASRRSGGARETQYF
d_call: .; v_call: TRBV27; clone_size: .; j_call: TRBJ1-1; cdr3_nt: TGTGCCAGCAGTTTGGGGCTAGGGGACACTGAAGCTTTCTTT; cdr3_aa: CASSLGLGDTEAFF